The sequence of this TCR beta chain was determined in a study of cytomegalovirus exposure and HLA in healthy donors. Points from the study as a whole: The study flagged 150 to 200 TCR beta chains as cytomegalovirus-associated. Associated with HLA alleles at 0.05 false discovery rate in a later analysis were 17,000 or so TCR beta sequences. Previous analysis showed most TCR beta V segments were productive about 90% or about 30% of the time.

Germline CDR1 is MNHEY and CDR2 is SVGAGI. This CDR3 contains 15 residues. The PCR employed 60 Vbeta primers together with 13 Jbeta primers. Produced via immunoSEQ multiplex PCR; TCRdb's table is partial and in-frame only. Of 120,000 to 150,000 clones in the sample, 88% were seen once. Remarks on this clone: The antigen is undetermined.

Input material: PBMCs. This chain joins TRBV6-5 and TRBJ2-5, with D possibly matching TRBD1 (6 bases). The tail of the sequence fits TRBJ2-7 better, so the J call may be wrong. This receptor was obtained from a middle-aged woman in good health and CMV-seronegative. The CDR3 loop is CASSYSSGATYEQYF. The CDR3 DNA reads as TGTGCCAGCAGTTACTCGTCAGGGGCCACCTACGAGCAGTACTTC.